This T cell receptor beta chain stems from a study of blood T cell repertoires in COVID-19. In the study overall: Some COVID-19 samples were acute and others convalescent; all came from the United States, Italy and Spain.

Germline CDR1 reads GTSNPN; CDR2 reads SVGIG (reference sequence). J was trimmed by 8 bases and V by 1 base; bases with no gene match: 12. The CDR3 totals 15 residues. As handled by the study authors: Estimates of nucleated cell counts were drawn from the amplification of reference gene primers. Here immunoSEQ multiplex PCR was the method, and the copy in TCRdb shows in-frame clones only, minus some. V and J calls and clone size come straight from that table; D and trimming were deduced from the DNA. The sample shows roughly 100,000 clones, roughly nine tenths of them seen only once. The source is a woman in her forties or fifties with COVID-19, enrolled during active disease. What was sequenced was peripheral blood. This chain links TRBV30 with TRBJ1-2; 8 nucleotides align to TRBD1. The CDR3 DNA reads as TGTGCCTGGAGTGCTCGACAGGGGAGGTGGGGGGGCTACACCTTC. This translates into CAWSARQGRWGGYTF.